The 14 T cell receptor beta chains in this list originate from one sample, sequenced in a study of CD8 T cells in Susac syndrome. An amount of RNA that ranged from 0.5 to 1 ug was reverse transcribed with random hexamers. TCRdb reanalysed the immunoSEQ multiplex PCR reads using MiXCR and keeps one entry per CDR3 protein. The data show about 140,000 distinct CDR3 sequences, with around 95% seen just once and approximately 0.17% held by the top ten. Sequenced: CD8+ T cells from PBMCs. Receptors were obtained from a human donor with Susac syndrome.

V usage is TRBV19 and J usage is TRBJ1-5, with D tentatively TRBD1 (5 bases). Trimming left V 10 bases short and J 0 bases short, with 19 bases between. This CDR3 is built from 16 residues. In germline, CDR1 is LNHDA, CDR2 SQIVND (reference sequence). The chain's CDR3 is CATLGGGGFSNQPQHF. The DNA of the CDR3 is TGTGCCACCCTCGGGGGGGGAGGGTTTAGCAATCAGCCCCAGCATTTT.

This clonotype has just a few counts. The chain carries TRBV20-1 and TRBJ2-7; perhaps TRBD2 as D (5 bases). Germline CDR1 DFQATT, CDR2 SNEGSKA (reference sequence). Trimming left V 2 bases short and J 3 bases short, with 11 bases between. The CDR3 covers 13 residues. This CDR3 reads CSARRADFYEQYF. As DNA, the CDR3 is TGCAGTGCTAGAAGGGCGGACTTCTACGAGCAGTACTTC.

The CDR3 spells CASSLAQGVYEQYF. CDR3 DNA sequence: TGTGCCAGCAGTTTAGCACAGGGAGTGTACGAGCAGTACTTC. V usage is TRBV27 and J usage is TRBJ2-7; D is possibly TRBD1 (6 bases). V was shortened by 2 bases and J by 4 bases, with 12 bases between the two germline ends. CDR1 is MNHEY and CDR2 is SMNVEV in the germline V gene (reference sequence). The CDR3 loop spans 14 amino acids.

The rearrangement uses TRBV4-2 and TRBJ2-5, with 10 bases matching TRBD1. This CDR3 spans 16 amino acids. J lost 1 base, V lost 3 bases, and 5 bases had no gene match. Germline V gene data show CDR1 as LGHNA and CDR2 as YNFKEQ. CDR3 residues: CASSQETGGFQETQYF. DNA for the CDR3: TGTGCCAGCAGCCAGGAGACAGGGGGCTTCCAAGAGACCCAGTACTTC.

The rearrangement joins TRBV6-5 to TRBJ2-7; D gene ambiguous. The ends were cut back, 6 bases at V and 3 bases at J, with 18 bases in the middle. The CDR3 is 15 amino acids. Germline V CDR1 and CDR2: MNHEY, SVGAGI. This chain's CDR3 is CASSIDPTPYYEQYF. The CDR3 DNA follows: TGTGCCAGCAGCATAGACCCCACACCATACTACGAGCAGTACTTC.

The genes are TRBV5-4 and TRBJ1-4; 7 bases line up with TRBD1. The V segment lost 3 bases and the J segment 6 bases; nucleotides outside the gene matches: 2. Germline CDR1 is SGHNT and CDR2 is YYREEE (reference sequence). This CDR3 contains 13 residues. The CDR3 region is CASSWGTDEKLFF. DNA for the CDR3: TGTGCCAGCAGCTGGGGGACAGATGAAAAACTGTTTTTT.

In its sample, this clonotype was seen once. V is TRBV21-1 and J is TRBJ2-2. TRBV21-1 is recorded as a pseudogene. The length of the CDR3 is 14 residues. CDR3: CASSKDPNTGELFF. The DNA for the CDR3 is TGTGCCAGCAGCAAAGATCCGAACACCGGGGAGCTGTTTTTT.

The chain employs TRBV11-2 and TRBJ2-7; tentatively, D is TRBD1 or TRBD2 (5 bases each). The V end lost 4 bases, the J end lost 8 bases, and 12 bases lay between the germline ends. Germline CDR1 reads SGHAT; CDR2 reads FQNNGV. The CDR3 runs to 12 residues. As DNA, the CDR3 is TGTGCCAGCAGCTCCGAAGGGGAGAAGCAGTACTTC. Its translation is CASSSEGEKQYF.

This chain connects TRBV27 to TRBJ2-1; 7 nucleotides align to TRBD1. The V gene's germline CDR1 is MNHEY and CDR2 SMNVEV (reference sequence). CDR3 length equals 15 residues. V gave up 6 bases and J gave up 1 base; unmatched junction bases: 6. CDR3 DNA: TGTGCCAGCAGCACCTACAGGGGATCCTACAATGAGCAGTTCTTC. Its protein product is CASSTYRGSYNEQFF.

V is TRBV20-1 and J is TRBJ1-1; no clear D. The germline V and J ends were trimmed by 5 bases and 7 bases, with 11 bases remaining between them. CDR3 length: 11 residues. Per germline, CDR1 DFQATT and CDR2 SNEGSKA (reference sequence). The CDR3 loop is CSASLVDEAFF. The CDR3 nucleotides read TGCAGTGCTTCCCTTGTAGATGAAGCTTTCTTT.

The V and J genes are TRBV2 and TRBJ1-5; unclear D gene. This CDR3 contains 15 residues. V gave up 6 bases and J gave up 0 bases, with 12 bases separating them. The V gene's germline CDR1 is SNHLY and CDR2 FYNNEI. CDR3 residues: CASSPWGYSNQPQHF. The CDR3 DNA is TGTGCCAGCAGCCCTTGGGGTTATAGCAATCAGCCCCAGCATTTT.

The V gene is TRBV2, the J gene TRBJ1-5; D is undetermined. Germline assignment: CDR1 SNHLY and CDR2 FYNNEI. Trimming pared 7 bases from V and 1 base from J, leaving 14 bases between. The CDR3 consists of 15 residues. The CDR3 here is CASMASSESNQPQHF. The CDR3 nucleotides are TGTGCCAGCATGGCCAGTTCCGAGAGCAATCAGCCCCAGCATTTT.

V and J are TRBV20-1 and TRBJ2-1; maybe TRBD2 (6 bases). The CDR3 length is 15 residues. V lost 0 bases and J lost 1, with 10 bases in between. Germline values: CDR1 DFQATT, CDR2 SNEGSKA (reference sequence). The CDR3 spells CSARDPAGSYNEQFF. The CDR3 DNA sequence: TGCAGTGCTAGAGATCCTGCGGGGTCCTACAATGAGCAGTTCTTC.

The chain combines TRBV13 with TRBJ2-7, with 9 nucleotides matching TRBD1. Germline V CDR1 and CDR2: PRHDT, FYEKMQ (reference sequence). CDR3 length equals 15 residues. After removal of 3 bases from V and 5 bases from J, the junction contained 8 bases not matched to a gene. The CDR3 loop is CASSLGGQGWNEQYF. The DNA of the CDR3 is TGTGCCAGCAGCTTGGGGGGACAGGGATGGAACGAGCAGTACTTC.